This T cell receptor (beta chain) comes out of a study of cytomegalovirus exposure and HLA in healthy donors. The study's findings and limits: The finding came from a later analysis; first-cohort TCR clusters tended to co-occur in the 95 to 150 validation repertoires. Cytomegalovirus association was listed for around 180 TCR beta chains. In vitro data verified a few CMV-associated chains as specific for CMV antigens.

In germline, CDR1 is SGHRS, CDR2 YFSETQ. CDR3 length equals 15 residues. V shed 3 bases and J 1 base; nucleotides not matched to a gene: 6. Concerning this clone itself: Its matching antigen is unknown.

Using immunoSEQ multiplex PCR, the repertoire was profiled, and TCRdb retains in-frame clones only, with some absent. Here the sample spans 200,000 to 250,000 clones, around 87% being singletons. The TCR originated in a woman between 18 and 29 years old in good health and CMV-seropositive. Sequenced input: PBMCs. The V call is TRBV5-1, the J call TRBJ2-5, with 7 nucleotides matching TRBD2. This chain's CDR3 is CASSSGGRPQETQYF. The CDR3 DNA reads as TGCGCCAGCAGCTCGGGGGGACGGCCCCAAGAGACCCAGTACTTC.